Below are 25 T cell receptor beta chains sequenced from a single sample in a study of Graves' ophthalmopathy and Graves' hyperthyroidism. RNA served as the template for amplifying TCR beta CDR3 regions. HTBI-primed RT-PCR formed the first round, and a multiplex PCR formed the second. TCRdb re-derived calls from the multiplex PCR reads in MiXCR, one entry per CDR3 protein. The table shows some 750,000 distinct CDR3 sequences, with roughly 40% occurring only once. Sequencing was done on a sample of peripheral blood. These receptors came from an adult man with Graves' ophthalmopathy.

To note about this clonotype: This clone may be a read error of a much larger clone one base away. The chain recombines TRBV29-1 with TRBJ2-5; the D gene is possibly TRBD1 (6 bases). The CDR3 has 14 amino acids. Germline V gives CDR1 SQVTM, CDR2 ANQGSEA. CDR3 protein: CSDETDRNQETQYF. CDR3 nucleotide sequence: TGCAGCGATGAAACGGACAGAAACCAAGAGACCCAGTACTTC.

The chain is built from TRBV25-1 and TRBJ1-4; 8 nucleotides match TRBD1. The CDR3 consists of 13 residues. CDR1 and CDR2 (germline): MGHDK, SYGVNS. The CDR3 loop is CARYQQGGEKLFF. Here the CDR3 DNA reads TGTGCTAGATATCAACAGGGGGGTGAAAAACTGTTTTTT.

This chain joins TRBV7-9 and TRBJ1-1; no definite D call. This CDR3 contains 13 residues. The V and J ends lost 2 bases and 2 bases respectively, with 6 bases between them. Germline loops: CDR1 SEHNR, CDR2 FQNEAQ (reference sequence). CDR3 coding DNA: TGTGCCAGCAGCTTAATGGAAAACACTGAAGCTTTCTTT. This translates into CASSLMENTEAFF. Full variable domain (outside the CDR3, taken from reference TRBV7-9 and TRBJ1-1): DTGVSQNPRHKITKRGQNVTFRCDPISEHNRLYWYRQTLGQGPEFLTYFQNEAQLEKSRLLSDRFSAERPKGSFSTLEIQRTEQGDSAMYLCASSLMENTEAFFGQGTRLTVV.

The chain uses TRBV10-3 and TRBJ1-2; the D is unclear. The V gene's germline CDR1 is ENHRY and CDR2 SYGVKD. The CDR3 runs 16 residues. Trimming took off 11 bases at V and 0 bases at J, with 22 bases between the two ends. DNA of the CDR3: TGTGCCTCAAGTGGAATAACTTCCGGAGCTAACTATGGCTACACCTTC. Its translation is CASSGITSGANYGYTF.

The chain combines TRBV11-2 with TRBJ2-7, with TRBD2 as a possible D gene (6 bases). V was shortened by 1 base and J by 6 bases, with 13 bases between the two germline ends. Germline CDR1 is SGHAT and CDR2 is FQNNGV. The CDR3 runs 14 residues. The CDR3: CASSLGGSGGEQYF. As DNA, the CDR3 is TGTGCCAGCAGCTTAGGTGGTAGCGGAGGCGAGCAGTACTTC.

In its sample, this clonotype was seen many times. The CDR3 loop is CASSFYRGRNGKLFF. The CDR3 DNA reads as TGTGCCAGCAGCTTCTACCGGGGGAGAAACGGAAAACTGTTTTTT. The genes are TRBV7-9 and TRBJ1-4; TRBD1 might be the D (5 bases). V lost 3 bases to trimming and J lost 10 bases, with 18 bases between them. Germline CDR1 and CDR2: SEHNR and FQNEAQ (reference sequence). The CDR3 runs to 15 residues.

This clonotype was seen a handful of times. The J gene is TRBJ2-5, the V gene TRBV2; D is undetermined. Trimming stripped 5 bases from V and 3 bases from J, with 16 bases between. The CDR3 is made up of 15 amino acids. The germline V gene encodes CDR1 SNHLY and CDR2 FYNNEI. The chain's CDR3 is CASSLPRWEKETQYF. CDR3 nucleotide sequence: TGTGCCAGCAGTCTTCCTCGGTGGGAAAAAGAGACCCAGTACTTC.

The DNA of the CDR3 is TGCAGCGTCGGACAACATGGCTACACCTTC. It specifies CSVGQHGYTF. The V and J genes are TRBV29-1 and TRBJ1-2, with a weak D call TRBD1 (5 bases). The V end was cut by 6 bases, the J end by 6 bases, with 8 bases between. CDR1 is SQVTM and CDR2 is ANQGSEA in the germline V gene. The CDR3 has 10 amino acids. Combining the CDR3 with reference TRBV29-1 and TRBJ1-2 gives the whole variable domain SAVISQKPSRDICQRGTSLTIQCQVDSQVTMMFWYRQQPGQSLTLIATANQGSEATYESGFVIDKFPISRPNLTFSTLTVSNMSPEDSSIYLCSVGQHGYTFGSGTRLTVV.

This clonotype was detected ten times or more. The chain has TRBV9 and TRBJ1-1, with a possible D match to TRBD1 (5 bases). CDR3 length: 13 residues. Germline CDR1 is SGDLS and CDR2 is YYNGEE. The V end was cut by 3 bases, the J end by 1 base, with 7 bases between. CDR3 coding DNA: TGTGCCAGCAGCGCAGGGACGAACACTGAAGCTTTCTTT. Protein sequence: CASSAGTNTEAFF.

For this clonotype: A junction boundary mismatches the germline segment, possibly from a read error. This chain uses TRBV2 with TRBJ1-5; D is undetermined. The CDR3 is 14 residues long. Per the germline V gene, CDR1 is SNHLY and CDR2 is FYNNEI. The CDR3 DNA sequence: TGTGCCAGCAGTGACCGGACCGGCCAATCGCCCCGGCATTTT. It encodes CASSDRTGQSPRHF.

The V gene is TRBV20-1, the J gene TRBJ2-7; D not resolved. The CDR3 sequence is 15 residues long. Germline CDR1 is DFQATT and CDR2 is SNEGSKA (reference sequence). Between the trimmed V and J ends, which lost 0 bases and 2 bases, there was a span of 14 bases. The CDR3 DNA reads TGCAGTGCTAGAGATCCGGACGGAGCTGCCTACGAGCAGTACGTC. As protein: CSARDPDGAAYEQYV.

The gene calls are TRBV7-9 and TRBJ1-2, with TRBD1 identical over 8 bases. CDR3 length equals 16 residues. CDR1 is SEHNR and CDR2 is FQNEAQ in the germline V gene (reference sequence). With V trimmed by 4 bases and J by 4 bases, 11 bases remained unmatched. As DNA, the CDR3 is TGTGCCAGCAGCTCACCACAGGGGGGAGAGCTCTATGGCTACACCTTC. Amino acids: CASSSPQGGELYGYTF.

Turning to this clonotype: A much larger clone is a single base away; this may be a read error. The rearrangement links TRBV7-9 to TRBJ1-5; 9 bases are a match to TRBD1. The V gene's germline CDR1 is SEHNR and CDR2 FQNEAQ (reference sequence). The length of the CDR3 is 14 residues. The trim removed 3 bases at V and 8 bases at J, leaving 5 bases unmatched. CDR3 sequence (DNA): TGTGCCAGCAGCTTCGGGACAGGGACCGAGCCCCAGCATTTT. This codes for CASSFGTGTEPQHF. Drawing the rest from reference TRBV7-9 and TRBJ1-5, the complete variable domain is DTGVSQNPRHKITKRGQNVTFRCDPISEHNRLYWYRQTLGQGPEFLTYFQNEAQLEKSRLLSDRFSAERPKGSFSTLEIQRTEQGDSAMYLCASSFGTGTEPQHFGDGTRLSIL.

J is TRBJ1-1 and V is TRBV6-6; D unclear. CDR3 length: 16 residues. CDR1 MNHNY and CDR2 SVGAGI come from the germline V gene (reference sequence). Between the trimmed V and J ends, which lost 5 bases and 1 base, there was a span of 17 bases. The chain's CDR3 is CASSHPVKHPNTEAFF. CDR3 coding DNA: TGTGCCAGCAGTCACCCCGTTAAACATCCGAACACTGAAGCTTTCTTT.

This chain uses TRBV24-1 with TRBJ1-5; D is uncertain. V lost 11 bases and J 6 bases, leaving 22 bases between the germline ends. The V gene's germline CDR1 is KGHDR and CDR2 SFDVKD. This CDR3 has 15 residues. The CDR3 nucleotides are TGTGCCAGCAGCCCGAGGTCGGGGTATGGTCAGCCCCAGCATTTT. It codes for CASSPRSGYGQPQHF.

This rearrangement joins TRBV7-9 to TRBJ1-6; D call uncertain. V lost 1 base and J 8 bases, leaving 12 bases between the germline ends. There are 15 residues in the CDR3. Germline lookup yields CDR1 SEHNR and CDR2 FQNEAQ (reference sequence). The DNA for the CDR3 is TGTGCCAGCAGCTTAGAATTGGGGAAAGATTCACCCCTCCACTTT. Translating gives CASSLELGKDSPLHF.

This rearrangement joins TRBV7-9 to TRBJ1-2, with 12 positions matching TRBD1. The CDR3 runs 18 residues. Germline V gene lookup returns CDR1 SEHNR and CDR2 FQNEAQ (reference sequence). Unmatched junction bases numbered 19, after V lost 6 bases and J lost 8 bases. DNA for the CDR3: TGTGCCAGCAGTTTTGAGGGGACAGGGGGCTGGATCGGCCTAGGCTACACCTTC. This sequence encodes CASSFEGTGGWIGLGYTF.

The table lists this clonotype with a few counts. V usage is TRBV2 and J usage is TRBJ1-2, with D tentatively TRBD1 (6 bases). This CDR3 has 15 residues. V lost 10 bases and J lost 0, with 18 bases in between. From germline, CDR1 is SNHLY and CDR2 FYNNEI. The CDR3 reads CATPASTGTNYGYTF. CDR3 DNA: TGTGCCACACCGGCGTCTACAGGGACTAACTATGGCTACACCTTC.

The chain has TRBV11-2 and TRBJ1-2; TRBD1 matches 9 bases. The V segment lost 5 bases and the J segment 7 bases; nucleotides outside the gene matches: 5. The CDR3 has 13 residues. The V gene's germline CDR1 is SGHAT and CDR2 FQNNGV. The CDR3 DNA is TGTGCCAGCAGCCACCCGGGACAGGGTGGCTACACCTTC. Its translation: CASSHPGQGGYTF.

This clonotype was found once. J is TRBJ2-5 and V is TRBV28; D call uncertain. With 2 bases removed from V and 4 bases from J, the gap between germline ends came to 14 bases. The CDR3 loop spans 15 amino acids. The germline gives CDR1 MDHEN, CDR2 SYDVKM. CDR3 DNA: TGTGCCAGCAGTTTAATGGGGAATCTGGGAGAGACCCAGTACTTC. Its protein product is CASSLMGNLGETQYF.

This clonotype was recorded many times. J is TRBJ1-1 and V is TRBV15; no clear D gene. Germline V gives CDR1 LNHNV, CDR2 YYDKDF (reference sequence). There are 14 residues in the CDR3. Trimming removed 0 bases at V and 3 bases at J, with 8 bases between. The chain's CDR3 is CATSRDYQDTEAFF. CDR3 DNA sequence: TGTGCCACCAGCAGAGATTACCAGGACACTGAAGCTTTCTTT. The full variable domain, completed using reference TRBV15 and TRBJ1-1, is DAMVIQNPRYQVTQFGKPVTLSCSQTLNHNVMYWYQQKSSQAPKLLFHYYDKDFNNEADTPDNFQSRRPNTSFCFLDIRSPGLGDTAMYLCATSRDYQDTEAFFGQGTRLTVV.

With regard to this clonotype: A much larger clone differs by one base, so this may be a read error. The chain combines TRBV7-9 with TRBJ1-6; no reliable D call. CDR3 size: 13 residues. Germline V gene sequence: CDR1 SEHNR, CDR2 FQNEAQ (reference sequence). The CDR3 here is CASILKEGAPLHF. The CDR3 coding sequence is TGTGCCAGCATCTTAAAGGAGGGAGCACCCCTCCACTTT.

This clonotype was counted at least ten times. The V gene is TRBV7-2, the J gene TRBJ1-6; a weak D match, TRBD1 (5 bases). Looked up from germline, CDR1 is SGHTA and CDR2 is FQGNSA. The CDR3 spans 15 residues. The germline V and J ends were trimmed by 2 bases and 10 bases, with 15 bases remaining between them. CDR3 coding DNA: TGTGCCAGCAGCTTAATTAACCAGGGCGAGTCACCCCTCCACTTT. Translating gives CASSLINQGESPLHF.

The sample holds many counts of this clonotype. The chain is built from TRBV7-9 and TRBJ1-1, with unresolved D. The ends were cut back, 0 bases at V and 2 bases at J, with 7 bases in the middle. Per the germline V gene, CDR1 is SEHNR and CDR2 is FQNEAQ (reference sequence). This CDR3 has 14 residues. The CDR3 DNA follows: TGTGCCAGCAGCTTAGCGGTGGGTAACACTGAAGCTTTCTTT. It codes for CASSLAVGNTEAFF.

This clonotype was observed a handful of times. This chain links TRBV20-1 with TRBJ2-7; 13 positions match TRBD2. Germline V gene sequence: CDR1 DFQATT, CDR2 SNEGSKA (reference sequence). The CDR3 is made up of 14 amino acids. After removal of 6 bases from V and 3 bases from J, the junction contained 5 bases not matched to a gene. The CDR3 spells CSANGLAGVYEQYF. CDR3 in DNA: TGCAGTGCGAATGGACTAGCGGGAGTCTACGAGCAGTACTTC.